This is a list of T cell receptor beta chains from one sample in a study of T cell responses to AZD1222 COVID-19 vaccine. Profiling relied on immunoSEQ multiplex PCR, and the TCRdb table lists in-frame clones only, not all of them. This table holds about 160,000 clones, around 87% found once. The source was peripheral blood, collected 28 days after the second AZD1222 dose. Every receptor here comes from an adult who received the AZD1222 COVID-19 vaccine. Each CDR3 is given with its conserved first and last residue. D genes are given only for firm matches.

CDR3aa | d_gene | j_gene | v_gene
CASNRQGVDTEAFF | TRBD1 | TRBJ1-1 | TRBV6-5
CASSPSPGGEAFF | NA | TRBJ1-1 | TRBV19
CAISASQNTEAFF | NA | TRBJ1-1 | TRBV10-3
CASSSQQTNYGYTF | NA | TRBJ1-2 | TRBV11-2
CASSPRGATHRVKGNTIYF | NA | TRBJ1-3 | TRBV19
CASSPPTGLDTQYF | TRBD1 | TRBJ2-3 | TRBV7-9
CASSLDRLAGGSGELFF | TRBD2 | TRBJ2-2 | TRBV11-2
CASRVISGGNSPLHF | TRBD1 | TRBJ1-6 | TRBV2
CASSPPLGAGNSPLHF | NA | TRBJ1-6 | TRBV18
CASDRTGRDNEQFF | TRBD1 | TRBJ2-1 | TRBV6-5
CASSQSREGDKNIQYF | TRBD2 | TRBJ2-4 | TRBV7-8
CASSLQGTPEAFF | TRBD1 | TRBJ1-1 | TRBV5-4